These 28 T cell receptor beta chains were all obtained from the same sample, sequenced in a study of sequential checkpoint blockade in melanoma. Treatment noted: randomized to nivolumab then ipilimumab (arm A) or the reverse (arm B). The protocol was immunoSEQ multiplex PCR, while the TCRdb copy is restricted to in-frame clones and leaves out a portion. The table records 30,000 to 40,000 clones, 80% to 90% of them present only once. Sample: CD8+ T cells sorted from blood (inferred from file names), taken from a patient given nivolumab and ipilimumab in sequence. The receptors stem from a human donor with melanoma.

The genes are TRBV28 and TRBJ1-3; D remains unclear. The germline gives CDR1 MDHEN, CDR2 SYDVKM. The ends were cut back, 5 bases at V and 0 bases at J, with 8 bases in the middle. This CDR3 spans 14 amino acids. CDR3 nucleotides: TGTGCCAGCAGTGTGAGCTTCTCTGGAAACACCATATATTTT. This translates into CASSVSFSGNTIYF.

The chain combines TRBV5-1 with TRBJ2-1; 8 bases fit TRBD2. There are 16 residues in the CDR3. Germline-derived CDR1 and CDR2 are SGHRS and YFSETQ. The junction had 8 bases not matched to a gene; V was cut back by 3 bases and J by 3 bases. This CDR3 reads CASSWGTSGIYNEQFF. The CDR3, as DNA: TGCGCCAGCAGCTGGGGAACTAGCGGAATCTACAATGAGCAGTTCTTC.

The chain uses TRBV12-5 and TRBJ2-2, with TRBD1 matching 9 bases. Germline V gene lookup returns CDR1 LGHNT and CDR2 FRNRAP. The length of the CDR3 is 15 residues. The J segment lost 7 bases and the V segment lost 5 bases, leaving 8 bases of the junction unmatched. Here the CDR3 DNA reads TGTGCTAGTGGTCTGAAACAGGGGGCACACGGGGAGCTGTTTTTT. It codes for CASGLKQGAHGELFF. The whole variable domain, remainder taken from reference TRBV12-5 and TRBJ2-2, is DARVTQTPRHKVTEMGQEVTMRCQPILGHNTVFWYRQTMMQGLELLAYFRNRAPLDDSGMPKDRFSAEMPDATLATLKIQPSEPRDSAVYFCASGLKQGAHGELFFGEGSRLTVL.

The genes are TRBV14 and TRBJ1-1; TRBD1 aligns across 9 bases. V dropped 0 bases and J dropped 4; count of bases not matched to a gene: 12. The V gene's germline CDR1 is SGHDN and CDR2 FVKESK. The CDR3 contains 18 residues. The CDR3 loop reads CASSQDDWGDRAATEAFF. Here the CDR3 DNA reads TGTGCCAGCAGCCAAGATGATTGGGGGGACAGGGCGGCCACTGAAGCTTTCTTT.

V and J are TRBV5-1 and TRBJ2-7; a possible D gene is TRBD2 (7 bases). With 3 bases removed from V and 7 bases from J, the gap between germline ends came to 11 bases. The germline CDR1 and CDR2 sequences are SGHRS and YFSETQ. This CDR3 is built from 12 residues. The CDR3 region is CASSSGGLEQYF. DNA for the CDR3: TGCGCCAGCAGCTCCGGGGGGCTTGAGCAGTACTTC.

V gene TRBV4-1 combines with J gene TRBJ2-7, with 8 bases identical to TRBD1. This CDR3 contains 14 residues. V dropped 4 bases and J dropped 6; count of bases not matched to a gene: 8. Germline V gene sequence: CDR1 MGHRA, CDR2 YSYEKL. In DNA form, the CDR3 reads TGCGCCAGCAGCCCCGTGACAGGGGACGGCGAGCAGTACTTC. Its translation is CASSPVTGDGEQYF.

V is TRBV5-6 and J is TRBJ2-2; no definite D call. The germline V gene has CDR1 SGHDT and CDR2 YYEEEE. Trimming removed 1 base from V and 0 bases from J, with 10 bases in between. The CDR3 sequence is 16 residues long. The CDR3 loop reads CASSLIASTNTGELFF. CDR3 bases: TGTGCCAGCAGCTTGATAGCCTCCACGAACACCGGGGAGCTGTTTTTT.

The sample holds a few counts of this clone. The rearrangement links TRBV18 to TRBJ2-1; 14 bases fit TRBD2. Germline CDR1 reads KGHSH; CDR2 reads LQKENI. CDR3 length equals 14 residues. V lost 8 bases and J lost 6; bases outside the gene matches: 3. In DNA form, the CDR3 reads TGTGCCAGCGCGGGACTAGCGGGAGTCAATGAGCAGTTCTTC. Its protein product is CASAGLAGVNEQFF.

The J gene is TRBJ1-1, the V gene TRBV11-1; the D is unclear. CDR3 length: 12 residues. CDR1 is SGHAT and CDR2 is FQDESV in the germline V gene (reference sequence). Trimming removed 3 bases at V and 1 base at J, with 3 bases between. The CDR3 coding sequence is TGTGCCAGCAGCTTCGGGAACACTGAAGCTTTCTTT. As protein: CASSFGNTEAFF.

V gene TRBV28 combines with J gene TRBJ2-5, with D perhaps TRBD2 (5 bases). V lost 0 bases and J lost 3, with 5 bases in between. The CDR3 runs 13 residues. Germline CDR1 and CDR2: MDHEN and SYDVKM. CDR3 in amino acids: CASSLWREETQYF. The CDR3, as DNA: TGTGCCAGCAGTTTATGGAGGGAAGAGACCCAGTACTTC.

This rearrangement joins TRBV5-1 to TRBJ2-1; D might be TRBD2 (5 bases). CDR1 is SGHRS, CDR2 YFSETQ, per germline. The CDR3 is 15 amino acids. The germline V and J ends were trimmed by 2 bases and 0 bases, with 9 bases remaining between them. This CDR3 is CASSFLASSYNEQFF. DNA of the CDR3: TGCGCCAGCAGCTTTTTAGCGAGCTCCTACAATGAGCAGTTCTTC.

This chain's CDR3 is CASSAWGGDSNQPQHF. CDR3 coding DNA: TGTGCCAGCAGTGCCTGGGGGGGGGATAGCAATCAGCCCCAGCATTTT. The chain is built from TRBV28 and TRBJ1-5; TRBD1 might be the D (5 bases). Germline V gene lookup returns CDR1 MDHEN and CDR2 SYDVKM. The CDR3 has 16 amino acids. Trimming removed 5 bases at V and 0 bases at J, with 14 bases between.

This chain connects TRBV28 to TRBJ2-7; D is unresolved. V was shortened by 6 bases and J by 3 bases, with 21 bases between the two germline ends. The CDR3 totals 16 residues. The germline gives CDR1 MDHEN, CDR2 SYDVKM. This CDR3 reads CASSPEQEAWVYEQYF. The DNA for the CDR3 is TGTGCCAGCAGCCCGGAACAAGAGGCGTGGGTCTACGAGCAGTACTTC.

V gene TRBV7-9 combines with J gene TRBJ2-5; D is unresolved. The J call may be mistaken, given a closer DNA end match to TRBJ2-7. CDR1 is SEHNR, CDR2 FQNEAQ, per germline (reference sequence). This CDR3 has 13 amino acids. CDR3 coding DNA: TGTGCCAGCAGCCCCGTGTTTGACTACGAGCAGTACTTC. It encodes CASSPVFDYEQYF.

Only one count was recorded for this clone. The chain recombines TRBV5-6 with TRBJ1-5; TRBD1 aligns across 9 bases. The junction had 4 bases not matched to a gene; V was cut back by 4 bases and J by 2 bases. The CDR3 is 15 amino acids. Germline V gene sequence: CDR1 SGHDT, CDR2 YYEEEE. CDR3 loop: CASSGRDRGNQPQHF. DNA of the CDR3: TGTGCCAGCAGCGGCCGGGACAGGGGCAATCAGCCCCAGCATTTT.

The rearrangement uses TRBV27 and TRBJ2-1, with D possibly TRBD1 on 6 matching bases. The CDR3 loop spans 13 amino acids. Trimming took off 5 bases at V and 9 bases at J, with 14 bases between the two ends. CDR1 is MNHEY and CDR2 is SMNVEV in the germline V gene (reference sequence). CDR3 sequence reads: CASSTGQPREQFF. Written as DNA, the CDR3 is TGTGCCAGCAGTACGGGACAACCCCGTGAGCAGTTCTTC.

Here the CDR3 reads CASISNTEAFF. Written as DNA, the CDR3 is TGCGCCAGCATCTCCAACACTGAAGCTTTCTTT. The chain recombines TRBV10-2 with TRBJ1-1; D call uncertain. The CDR3 totals 11 residues. V lost 7 bases to trimming and J lost 2 bases, with 5 bases between them. The V gene's germline CDR1 is WSHSY and CDR2 SAAADI.

A single count supports this clone. The rearrangement links TRBV5-1 to TRBJ1-5, with D possibly TRBD1 on 5 matching bases. With 0 bases removed from V and 0 bases from J, the gap between germline ends came to 13 bases. Germline assignment: CDR1 SGHRS and CDR2 YFSETQ. The CDR3 contains 17 residues. CDR3 amino acids: CASSLVPTGDSNQPQHF. CDR3 coding DNA: TGCGCCAGCAGCTTGGTCCCTACAGGAGATAGCAATCAGCCCCAGCATTTT.

V gene TRBV11-2 combines with J gene TRBJ2-1; 8 nucleotides line up with TRBD1. Germline V gene sequence: CDR1 SGHAT, CDR2 FQNNGV. The CDR3 totals 16 residues. J lost 6 bases, V lost 5 bases, and 12 bases had no gene match. This CDR3 reads CASSLNTGGFTNEQFF. The CDR3 DNA is TGTGCCAGCAGCCTGAACACAGGGGGATTCACCAATGAGCAGTTCTTC.

The rearrangement uses TRBV28 and TRBJ2-1; 8 positions agree with TRBD1. Germline lookup yields CDR1 MDHEN and CDR2 SYDVKM. CDR3 length: 15 residues. Trimming at V came to 10 bases and at J to 8 bases, leaving 16 bases not matched to a gene. CDR3 bases: TGTGCCACCCACCTCGGACAGGGTGAAATTGATGAGCAGTTCTTC. Translation gives CATHLGQGEIDEQFF.

The CDR3 region has the DNA TGTGCCAGCAGTCAGGACACCCGCGACGGCTACACCTTC. As protein: CASSQDTRDGYTF. The V and J genes are TRBV28 and TRBJ1-2, with D possibly being TRBD1 (5 bases). Trimming removed 5 bases from V and 8 bases from J, with 15 bases in between. CDR1 MDHEN and CDR2 SYDVKM come from the germline V gene. This CDR3 comprises 13 residues.

The rearrangement links TRBV27 to TRBJ1-2, with D maybe TRBD1 (5 bases). Germline V gene lookup returns CDR1 MNHEY and CDR2 SMNVEV (reference sequence). The germline V and J ends were trimmed by 5 bases and 2 bases, with 15 bases remaining between them. This CDR3 comprises 15 residues. The CDR3 spells CASSPCWEGNYGYTF. The DNA of the CDR3 is TGTGCCAGCAGTCCCTGCTGGGAGGGGAACTATGGCTACACCTTC.

The genes are TRBV10-2 and TRBJ2-7; D gene ambiguous. Germline V CDR1 and CDR2: WSHSY, SAAADI. Between the trimmed V and J ends, which lost 6 bases and 3 bases, there was a span of 6 bases. The CDR3 spans 11 residues. In nucleotides, the CDR3 is TGCGCCAGCAGATTAGACTACGAGCAGTACTTC. Translated, it gives CASRLDYEQYF.

The rearrangement uses TRBV1 and TRBJ2-1; TRBD2, the table's D call, was not compared with the DNA. TRBV1 is an annotated pseudogene. CDR3 length: 15 amino acids. CDR3 in amino acids: CTSSQDLAGPHEQFF. CDR3 bases: TGCACCAGCAGCCAAGATCTAGCGGGGCCTCATGAGCAGTTCTTC.

This clone was found once. The chain combines TRBV29-1 with TRBJ1-1, with 7 bases identical to TRBD1. The CDR3 consists of 12 residues. Looked up from germline, CDR1 is SQVTM and CDR2 is ANQGSEA. The V segment lost 7 bases and the J segment 4 bases; nucleotides outside the gene matches: 6. CDR3 sequence (DNA): TGCAGCGCCTCAGGGGGGACCACTGAAGCTTTCTTT. Translation gives CSASGGTTEAFF.

Comments on this clone: The conserved phenylalanine or tryptophan is not found at the CDR3 terminus, so this likely reflects a read error. No DNA is shown, since the ends of the CDR3 on it are uncertain; the CDR3 is the one TCRdb lists. This chain connects TRBV4-1 to TRBJ2-7; the DNA was not compared with TRBD1, the D call given in the table. From its first to its last residue, the CDR3 has 14 amino acids. CDR1 and CDR2 (germline): MGHRA, YSYEKL. The CDR3 loop is CASSHPYNRGQTVD.

As for this clone: The junction and the germline gene differ at one end; a read error may be behind it. Other DNA sequences of this sample code for an identical CDR3. J is TRBJ1-6 and V is TRBV6-1; 8 bases map to TRBD1. From germline, CDR1 is MNHNS and CDR2 SASEGT. This CDR3 comprises 14 residues. The CDR3 region has the DNA TGTGCCAGCAGCGAGACAGGGGAGAATTCCCCCCTCCACTTT. Amino acid sequence: CASSETGENSPLHF.

The count of this clone is one. The chain has TRBV7-6 and TRBJ2-3, with 13 bases fitting TRBD2. V dropped 4 bases and J dropped 4; count of bases not matched to a gene: 8. There are 17 residues in the CDR3. CDR1 and CDR2 from the germline V gene are SGHVS and FNYEAQ. Here the CDR3 DNA reads TGTGCCAGCAGCTCAATGGCGGGACTAGCGGGGTCAGATACGCAGTATTTT. Its protein is CASSSMAGLAGSDTQYF.